The 5 T cell receptor beta chains below all came from one sample that was sequenced in a study of OX40 agonist ivuxolimab in advanced cancers. Data came from immunoSEQ multiplex PCR; TCRdb stores just in-frame clones and leaves some out. The sample includes 45,000 or so clones, about four fifths of them seen just once. This sample comprised CD4+ or CD8+ T cells sorted from blood, obtained in a trial of the OX40 agonist ivuxolimab. These receptors were collected from an adult with an advanced solid tumor such as melanoma, head and neck, liver or kidney cancer.

The chain links TRBV5-6 to TRBJ2-1, with TRBD1 matching over 8 bases. This CDR3 region has 16 residues. V lost 4 bases, J lost 6 bases, and 12 bases stayed unmatched. Germline CDR1 reads SGHDT; CDR2 reads YYEEEE. The CDR3 here is CASSLDRGGISNEQFF. The CDR3 DNA follows: TGTGCCAGCAGCCTAGACAGGGGTGGAATCAGCAATGAGCAGTTCTTC.

The rearrangement links TRBV5-5 to TRBJ2-7; TRBD1 matches at 8 bases. This CDR3 region has 15 residues. V shed 0 bases and J 3 bases; nucleotides not matched to a gene: 5. Germline V gives CDR1 SGHKS, CDR2 YYEKEE (reference sequence). The CDR3 DNA sequence: TGTGCCAGCAGCTTGGCGACAGGGGAACTCTACGAGCAGTACTTC. Translating gives CASSLATGELYEQYF.

V gene TRBV11-2 combines with J gene TRBJ2-1; D not certain. This CDR3 region has 16 residues. V shed 2 bases and J shed 9 bases, with 20 bases lying between them. The germline CDR1 and CDR2 sequences are SGHAT and FQNNGV. The CDR3 coding sequence is TGTGCCAGCAGCTTACCCGGGCCGGGTTCAGGAATTGAGCAGTTCTTC. It translates to CASSLPGPGSGIEQFF.

V and J are TRBV12-5 and TRBJ2-1, with no clear D. The germline V gene has CDR1 LGHNT and CDR2 FRNRAP. The CDR3 totals 11 residues. V was cut by 5 bases and J by 10 bases, with 9 bases left in between. CDR3 in DNA: TGTGCTAGTGGTGCCTTCCGGGAGCAGTTCTTC. It specifies CASGAFREQFF.

This chain links TRBV11-2 with TRBJ2-7; the match to TRBD1 covers 9 bases. Germline V CDR1 and CDR2: SGHAT, FQNNGV. The J segment lost 4 bases and the V segment lost 1 base, leaving 5 bases of the junction unmatched. This CDR3 has 15 residues. In nucleotides, the CDR3 is TGTGCCAGCAGCTTAGCCGGGACAGGGATGTACGAGCAGTACTTC. Its translation is CASSLAGTGMYEQYF.